The 16 T cell receptor beta chains below come from one sample, sequenced in a study of shared clonotypes between healthy human individuals. Clones were read by immunoSEQ multiplex PCR, and TCRdb kept only the in-frame ones, dropping some. The sample has about 2.1 million clones, roughly 93% seen once; the top ten hold 1.5% to 2%. Naivety among CD8 cells was defined by CD45RO negativity and positive CCR7 selection, thereby excluding terminally differentiated effector memory CD45RA+ cells. The sample consisted of naive CD8+ T cells from PBMCs. The receptor source for this set is a man between 18 and 35 years old in good health. Some clones in this sample may be carry-over from other donors' samples.

This chain connects TRBV2 to TRBJ2-7; TRBD2 matches 9 bases. This CDR3 region has 17 residues. The germline gives CDR1 SNHLY, CDR2 FYNNEI. Trimming took 2 bases from V and 0 from J; bases not matched to a gene: 8. The CDR3 DNA reads as TGTGCCAGCAGTGAATTGGTAGCGGGAGAGATCTCCTACGAGCAGTACTTC. As protein: CASSELVAGEISYEQYF.

This clone was recorded a few times. The chain recombines TRBV5-4 with TRBJ1-1, with D tentatively TRBD1 (5 bases). Germline values: CDR1 SGHNT, CDR2 YYREEE (reference sequence). With 4 bases removed from V and 5 bases from J, the gap between germline ends came to 15 bases. The CDR3 runs 14 residues. Here the CDR3 DNA reads TGTGCCAGCAGCCACATCCAGGGCAATACTGAAGCTTTCTTT. It specifies CASSHIQGNTEAFF.

V gene TRBV13 combines with J gene TRBJ2-7; D unresolved. The CDR3 is made up of 12 amino acids. Germline CDR1 reads PRHDT; CDR2 reads FYEKMQ (reference sequence). Trimming took 5 bases from V and 4 from J, leaving 9 bases between them. The CDR3 spells CASSLTRYEQYF. The CDR3 DNA reads as TGTGCCAGCAGCCTCACCCGTTACGAGCAGTACTTC.

CDR3 DNA sequence: TGCGCCAGCAGCTGGGGGACAGTGATTTCCTACGAGCAGTACTTC. Encoded protein: CASSWGTVISYEQYF. The chain uses TRBV5-1 and TRBJ2-7; 7 nucleotides line up with TRBD1. V was pared by 3 bases and J by 1 base, with 7 bases of the junction left unmatched. Germline CDR1 and CDR2: SGHRS and YFSETQ. The CDR3 runs 15 residues.

This rearrangement joins TRBV19 to TRBJ2-3; 7 bases are shared with TRBD1. CDR1 is LNHDA and CDR2 is SQIVND in the germline V gene (reference sequence). The CDR3 is made up of 15 amino acids. V lost 6 bases to trimming and J lost 2 bases; unmatched junction nucleotides: 8. CDR3 loop: CASSQWGQTTDTQYF. In DNA form, the CDR3 reads TGTGCCAGTAGCCAGTGGGGACAGACCACAGATACGCAGTATTTT.

The rearrangement joins TRBV7-3 to TRBJ1-2; tentative D call: TRBD1 (6 bases). The CDR3 is made up of 13 amino acids. With 0 bases removed from V and 8 bases from J, the gap between germline ends came to 10 bases. The germline gives CDR1 SGHTA, CDR2 FQGTGA. CDR3 amino acids: CASSLTVRGGYTF. CDR3 DNA: TGTGCCAGCAGCTTAACTGTCAGGGGAGGCTACACCTTC.

The chain carries TRBV4-2 and TRBJ2-3, with TRBD2 matching 11 bases. With V trimmed by 4 bases and J by 5 bases, 11 bases remained unmatched. The length of the CDR3 is 17 residues. CDR1 LGHNA and CDR2 YNFKEQ come from the germline V gene. In DNA form, the CDR3 reads TGTGCCAGCAGCCTAGTAATAGCGGGAGGGCCCGAAGATACGCAGTATTTT. This gives the protein CASSLVIAGGPEDTQYF.

The chain carries TRBV7-9 and TRBJ1-2, with TRBD1 as a possible D gene (5 bases). In germline, CDR1 is SEHNR, CDR2 FQNEAQ (reference sequence). Trimming shortened V by 1 base and J by 8 bases, and 17 bases separated the two germline ends. The CDR3 spans 15 residues. The CDR3 bases are TGTGCCAGCAGCTTAGGAGACAGCGGAGTAGGCGGCTACACCTTC. This sequence encodes CASSLGDSGVGGYTF.

This clone was picked up one time. The CDR3: CAKPEAGGPYTGELFF. DNA for the CDR3: TGTGCCAAGCCTGAGGCGGGAGGGCCCTACACCGGGGAGCTGTTTTTT. This rearrangement joins TRBV21-1 to TRBJ2-2; TRBD2, the table's D call, lacks a check against the DNA. TRBV21-1 is assigned pseudogene status. This CDR3 has 16 amino acids.

The chain combines TRBV10-2 with TRBJ1-4; D call uncertain. Germline CDR1 WSHSY, CDR2 SAAADI. V lost 2 bases, J lost 4 bases, and 8 bases lay in between. This CDR3 spans 14 amino acids. The CDR3 DNA reads as TGCGCCAGCAGTGAGATGGGGAATAATGAAAAACTGTTTTTT. Amino acid sequence: CASSEMGNNEKLFF.

V is TRBV27 and J is TRBJ2-7; a weak D match, TRBD2 (6 bases). Germline lookup yields CDR1 MNHEY and CDR2 SMNVEV (reference sequence). The V end was cut by 1 base, the J end by 5 bases, with 12 bases between. The CDR3 is made up of 14 amino acids. The CDR3 loop is CASSLYGGSHEQYF. The CDR3 DNA reads as TGTGCCAGCAGTTTATACGGGGGAAGTCACGAGCAGTACTTC.

The chain joins TRBV7-6 to TRBJ2-6, with 8 bases aligning to TRBD1. The length of the CDR3 is 18 residues. Per germline, CDR1 SGHVS and CDR2 FNYEAQ. The trim removed 4 bases at V and 0 bases at J, leaving 8 bases unmatched. CDR3 DNA: TGTGCCAGCAGCTCCGGGACAGGCGATTCCTCTGGGGCCAACGTCCTGACTTTC. Its translation: CASSSGTGDSSGANVLTF.

The chain joins TRBV13 to TRBJ2-7, with 10 bases identical to TRBD1. Germline-derived CDR1 and CDR2 are PRHDT and FYEKMQ (reference sequence). V trimming: 0 bases; J trimming: 2 bases; junction bases outside the gene matches: 4. The CDR3 contains 16 residues. CDR3 in DNA: TGTGCCAGCAGCTTAGGGACAGGGGGCCTAACCTACGAGCAGTACTTC. Its protein product is CASSLGTGGLTYEQYF.

For this clone: Other DNA sequences of this sample code for an identical CDR3. This chain connects TRBV11-2 to TRBJ1-5; D remains unclear. With 1 base removed from V and 4 bases from J, the gap between germline ends came to 5 bases. Germline CDR1 is SGHAT and CDR2 is FQNNGV. The CDR3 has 13 residues. The CDR3, as DNA: TGTGCCAGCAGCTTAGCCTCTAATCAGCCCCAGCATTTT. Amino acids: CASSLASNQPQHF. Full variable domain (outside the CDR3, taken from reference TRBV11-2 and TRBJ1-5): EAGVAQSPRYKIIEKRQSVAFWCNPISGHATLYWYQQILGQGPKLLIQFQNNGVVDDSQLPKDRFSAERLKGVDSTLKIQPAKLEDSAVYLCASSLASNQPQHFGDGTRLSIL.

In this sample, this clone turned up once. The V call is TRBV5-1, the J call TRBJ2-3; 7 bases line up with TRBD1. The CDR3 extends over 15 amino acids. Germline loops: CDR1 SGHRS, CDR2 YFSETQ. The junction had 4 bases not matched to a gene; V was cut back by 3 bases and J by 0 bases. CDR3 DNA: TGCGCCAGCAGCTACAGGGGAGATAGCACAGATACGCAGTATTTT. Translation: CASSYRGDSTDTQYF.

This chain joins TRBV6-5 and TRBJ1-1, with D unresolved. V lost 8 bases, J lost 8 bases, and 9 bases lay in between. The CDR3 has 10 amino acids. The V gene's germline CDR1 is MNHEY and CDR2 SVGAGI. CDR3 sequence reads: CASVGLEAFF. CDR3 coding DNA: TGTGCCAGCGTTGGCTTAGAAGCTTTCTTT.